Described below is a single TCR beta chain sequence and its context. What it binds is unknown. Trimming cost V 5 bases and J 8 bases; bases outside gene matches: 12. In germline, CDR1 is SGHAT, CDR2 FQNNGV. The CDR3 consists of 15 residues. The source of the sample is a study of T cell repertoires in cytomegalovirus infection. Study background: CMV epitopes, recently identified HLA-C-restricted and well-studied HLA-B-restricted, were used. Shared public TCR beta signatures pointed to both CMV infection and a matching HLA type.

Study observations and caveats: Dominant in the ex vivo response were TCR beta clonotypes restricted by HLA-C and specific for CMV. Cumulative public TCR beta family frequency identified carriers of CMV plus the relevant HLA.

TCRdb fed the reads into MiXCR, producing one record per CDR3 protein. The data contain hundreds of thousands of distinct CDR3 sequences, approximately 32% of them seen just once; the ten biggest clones take up about 19%. The chain links TRBV11-2 to TRBJ2-3, with TRBD1 identical over 8 bases. This clonotype was obtained from a human donor in good health (CMV status not recorded). Some clones in this sample may be carry-over from other donors' samples. Here the sequenced sample was cultured PBMCs, taken from culture after CMV antigen stimulation. The CDR3 sequence is CASSPRGRGQVTQYF. The CDR3 DNA follows: TGTGCCAGCAGCCCCCGGGGCAGGGGGCAGGTTACGCAGTATTTT.